The 15 T cell receptor beta chains below come from one sample, sequenced in a study of blood T cell repertoires in COVID-19. Profiled with immunoSEQ multiplex PCR; TCRdb holds only in-frame clones, not every one. The sample has under 80,000 clones, about nine tenths seen once. Sequenced material: peripheral blood. The receptor set was obtained from a man at least 80 years old in a cohort sampled during active COVID-19.

This clone showed up just once. The rearrangement links TRBV28 to TRBJ2-2; D perhaps matches TRBD2 (6 bases). Germline loops: CDR1 MDHEN, CDR2 SYDVKM. V lost 2 bases and J 5 bases, leaving 12 bases between the germline ends. This CDR3 comprises 15 residues. The CDR3, as DNA: TGTGCCAGCAGTTTAAAGGCGGGGTATACCGGGGAGCTGTTTTTT. Amino acids: CASSLKAGYTGELFF. The variable domain in full, with the rest retrieved from reference TRBV28 and TRBJ2-2, is DVKVTQSSRYLVKRTGEKVFLECVQDMDHENMFWYRQDPGLGLRLIYFSYDVKMKEKGDIPEGYSVSREKKERFSLILESASTNQTSMYLCASSLKAGYTGELFFGEGSRLTVL.

The V and J genes are TRBV18 and TRBJ1-1; D gene uncertain. V lost 3 bases to trimming and J lost 1 base, with 6 bases between them. CDR3 length: 13 amino acids. Germline CDR1 reads KGHSH; CDR2 reads LQKENI. CDR3 protein: CASSPTRNTEAFF. CDR3 in DNA: TGTGCCAGCTCACCTACAAGGAACACTGAAGCTTTCTTT.

This clone was observed once. V gene TRBV28 combines with J gene TRBJ1-2, with D perhaps matching TRBD1 (5 bases). This CDR3 spans 15 amino acids. V was trimmed by 3 bases and J by 0 bases, leaving 11 bases between them. Germline V gene data show CDR1 as MDHEN and CDR2 as SYDVKM. The CDR3 DNA reads as TGTGCCAGCAGTTTTGTAGCAGGGACTAACTATGGCTACACCTTC. Its translation is CASSFVAGTNYGYTF.

The V gene is TRBV5-4, the J gene TRBJ2-3; D might be TRBD2 (6 bases). The germline V and J ends were trimmed by 4 bases and 1 base, with 19 bases remaining between them. Per germline, CDR1 SGHNT and CDR2 YYREEE (reference sequence). This CDR3 is built from 17 residues. The CDR3 here is CASSDGWGEGGTDTQYF. The CDR3 bases are TGTGCCAGCAGCGACGGATGGGGGGAAGGAGGCACAGATACGCAGTATTTT.

The chain uses TRBV5-1 and TRBJ1-1; 7 nucleotides match TRBD1. The trim removed 0 bases at V and 4 bases at J, leaving 3 bases unmatched. The CDR3 has 14 amino acids. Germline loops: CDR1 SGHRS, CDR2 YFSETQ. The CDR3 nucleotides read TGCGCCAGCAGCTTGGGACAGGGAGGCACTGAAGCTTTCTTT. Translating gives CASSLGQGGTEAFF. Complete variable domain (other parts from reference TRBV5-1 and TRBJ1-1): KAGVTQTPRYLIKTRGQQVTLSCSPISGHRSVSWYQQTPGQGLQFLFEYFSETQRNKGNFPGRFSGRQFSNSRSEMNVSTLELGDSALYLCASSLGQGGTEAFFGQGTRLTVV.

V gene TRBV6-5 combines with J gene TRBJ2-5; 7 bases fit TRBD2. The CDR3 length is 14 residues. J gave up 5 bases and V 6 bases, and 9 bases lay outside the gene matches. Germline CDR1 reads MNHEY; CDR2 reads SVGAGI. CDR3 nucleotide sequence: TGTGCCAGCAGGCCCTCAGCGGGGCGGGAGACCCAGTACTTC. It yields the protein CASRPSAGRETQYF.

This chain connects TRBV11-3 to TRBJ2-3; possibly TRBD2 for D (5 bases). V was shortened by 1 base and J by 4 bases, with 6 bases between the two germline ends. The CDR3 runs to 13 residues. CDR1 and CDR2 (germline): SGHNT, YENEEA. DNA of the CDR3: TGTGCCAGCAGCTTAGCCGGGGCAGATACGCAGTATTTT. It codes for CASSLAGADTQYF.

The rearrangement uses TRBV29-1 and TRBJ1-1; no clear D. The CDR3 is 13 residues long. Trimming left V 4 bases short and J 5 bases short, with 14 bases between. The germline V gene encodes CDR1 SQVTM and CDR2 ANQGSEA. The CDR3 region has the DNA TGCAGCGTTGCTGGTCCGGGTCCGACTGAAGCTTTCTTT. It specifies CSVAGPGPTEAFF.

The CDR3 DNA reads TGTGCCAGCAGCACGGGACAGGTCGAGGAGACCCAGTACTTC. Translation: CASSTGQVEETQYF. V usage is TRBV7-2 and J usage is TRBJ2-5, with 8 bases identical to TRBD1. Per germline, CDR1 SGHTA and CDR2 FQGNSA. There are 14 residues in the CDR3. The trim removed 5 bases at V and 5 bases at J, leaving 7 bases unmatched.

The J gene is TRBJ2-1, the V gene TRBV6-2 or TRBV6-3, with 11 bases that match TRBD2. The trim removed 6 bases at V and 11 bases at J, leaving 9 bases unmatched. Per the germline V gene, CDR1 is MNHEY and CDR2 is SVGEGT. The CDR3 runs 14 residues. CDR3 loop: CASSQLLAGGKQFF. The CDR3 bases are TGTGCCAGCAGCCAGCTCCTAGCGGGGGGAAAGCAGTTCTTC.

V usage is TRBV28 and J usage is TRBJ2-2; D may be TRBD2 (6 bases). Germline CDR1 reads MDHEN; CDR2 reads SYDVKM. V lost 6 bases and J 1 base, leaving 9 bases between the germline ends. CDR3 size: 14 residues. CDR3 in amino acids: CASSGGLNTGELFF. The DNA of the CDR3 is TGTGCCAGCAGCGGAGGGCTGAACACCGGGGAGCTGTTTTTT.

The chain is built from TRBV3-1 (or the pseudogene TRBV3-2) and TRBJ1-3, with D tentatively TRBD1 (6 bases). The ends were cut back, 0 bases at V and 5 bases at J, with 11 bases in the middle. Germline-derived CDR1 and CDR2 are LGHDT and YNNKEL (reference sequence). The CDR3 totals 15 residues. The CDR3 sequence: CASSQEGGLRNTIYF. The DNA for the CDR3 is TGTGCCAGCAGCCAAGAAGGGGGTTTAAGAAACACCATATATTTT.

The chain combines TRBV12-2 with TRBJ2-3; TRBD1 is taken as the D call from the table, unchecked against the DNA. TRBV12-2 is tagged as a pseudogene. CDR3 size: 16 residues. CDR3 nucleotides: TGTGCAAGTCGCGAGGGGGGACAGGCCGGGAGAGATACGCAGTATTTT. This sequence encodes CASREGGQAGRDTQYF.

The V call is TRBV4-1, the J call TRBJ1-4; unclear D gene. Germline lookup yields CDR1 MGHRA and CDR2 YSYEKL. This CDR3 contains 14 residues. Trimming removed 4 bases at V and 5 bases at J, with 11 bases between. The DNA for the CDR3 is TGCGCCAGCAGCCGAGGGCCTTGGAATGAAAAACTGTTTTTT. Amino acids: CASSRGPWNEKLFF.

This rearrangement joins TRBV11-2 to TRBJ1-5; weak D call: TRBD1 (5 bases). Trimming left V 4 bases short and J 2 bases short, with 18 bases between. The CDR3 loop spans 17 amino acids. Germline V gene lookup returns CDR1 SGHAT and CDR2 FQNNGV. CDR3 DNA sequence: TGTGCCAGCAGCTACATGGCAGCCGCGGGGGGCAATCAGCCCCAGCATTTT. This codes for CASSYMAAAGGNQPQHF.